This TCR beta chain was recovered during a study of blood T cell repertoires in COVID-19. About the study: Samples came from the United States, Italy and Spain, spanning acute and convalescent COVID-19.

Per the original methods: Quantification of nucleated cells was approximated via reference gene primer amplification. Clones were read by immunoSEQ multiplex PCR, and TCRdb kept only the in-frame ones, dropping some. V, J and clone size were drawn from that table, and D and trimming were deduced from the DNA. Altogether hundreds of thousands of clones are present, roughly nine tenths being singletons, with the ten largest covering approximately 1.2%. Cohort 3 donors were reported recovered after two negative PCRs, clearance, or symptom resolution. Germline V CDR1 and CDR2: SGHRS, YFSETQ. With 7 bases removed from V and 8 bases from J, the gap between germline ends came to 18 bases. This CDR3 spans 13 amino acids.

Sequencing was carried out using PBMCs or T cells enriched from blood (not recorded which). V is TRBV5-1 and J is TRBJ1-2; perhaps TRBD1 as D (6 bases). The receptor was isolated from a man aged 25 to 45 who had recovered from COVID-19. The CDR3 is CASAQGDYRGYTF. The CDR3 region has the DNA TGCGCCAGCGCACAGGGAGATTATCGCGGCTACACCTTC.